This T cell receptor beta chain was recorded in a study of Tregs in tolerant kidney transplant recipients. Looking at the study overall: The nonmyeloablative bone marrow transplants came from related graft donors, with transient mixed chimerism.

Data came from immunoSEQ multiplex PCR; TCRdb stores just in-frame clones and leaves some out. The sample has roughly 80,000 clones, roughly 98% seen once. Study-level findings and limits: The most relevant donor-specific Treg TCRbeta repertoire apparently came from expansion with activated donor B cells. Antigen-driven expansion was suggested because donor-specific Tregs expanded more than all Tregs in tolerant patients.

In regard to this clone: What it recognizes is unknown.

Unstimulated regulatory T cells (CD4+CD25+CD127-), CD4+CD25- non-regulatory cells, CD4 and CD8 cells were FACS-sorted from thawed PBMCs. V dropped 0 bases and J dropped 8; count of bases not matched to a gene: 3. Germline lookup yields CDR1 MNHNY and CDR2 SVGAGI (reference sequence). The CDR3 sequence is 13 residues long. The clonotype was recovered from a human donor who received a combined kidney and bone marrow transplant. The chain is built from TRBV6-6 and TRBJ1-2; 7 nucleotides align to TRBD1. This sample comprised CD4+ T cells from blood, obtained before the transplant. DNA of the CDR3: TGTGCCAGCAGTTACTCAGGGGGCGAAGGCTACACCTTC. This codes for CASSYSGGEGYTF.